Presented here are 17 T cell receptor beta chains from one specimen sequenced in a study of CD8+CD57+ T cells in acquired aplastic anemia. TCR beta VDJ and CDR3 profiles were obtained from a genomic DNA template. Each CDR3 protein gets one entry after TCRdb re-called the reads with MiXCR. The repertoire holds 150,000 to 200,000 distinct CDR3 sequences, with about 50% as singletons. Those patients picked for sequencing had displayed CD8+CD57+ cell expansion on flow cytometry. The sequenced sample was sorted CD4+, CD8+, or CD8+CD57+ T cells (not recorded which) from PBMCs. These receptors were collected from a human donor with aplastic anemia.

Turning to this clonotype: A read error is likely, as this CDR3 ends without the conserved phenylalanine or tryptophan. V is TRBV19 and J is TRBJ2-5, with D unresolved. V gave up 3 bases and J gave up 3 bases, with 5 bases separating them. CDR1 is LNHDA and CDR2 is SQIVND in the germline V gene (reference sequence). This CDR3 region has 12 residues. The CDR3, as DNA: TGTGCCAGTAGTATTAGAGAAGAGACCCAGTACCTC. It translates to CASSIREETQYL.

In this sample, this clonotype turned up many times. V and J are TRBV9 and TRBJ2-7; TRBD2 matches 13 bases. Looked up from germline, CDR1 is SGDLS and CDR2 is YYNGEE. The CDR3 spans 14 residues. Trimming cost V 3 bases and J 4 bases; bases outside gene matches: 1. CDR3 sequence: CASSATSGGYEQYF. DNA for the CDR3: TGTGCCAGCAGCGCGACTAGCGGGGGGTACGAGCAGTACTTC.

CDR3 sequence: CAISGPNNQPQHF. The CDR3 DNA reads as TGTGCCATCAGTGGACCGAACAATCAGCCCCAGCATTTT. V is TRBV10-3 and J is TRBJ1-5, with D uncertain. The CDR3 has 13 amino acids. V lost 4 bases and J lost 3, with 7 bases in between. Per the germline V gene, CDR1 is ENHRY and CDR2 is SYGVKD.

V usage is TRBV7-9 and J usage is TRBJ1-6; D not certain. The germline gives CDR1 SEHNR, CDR2 FQNEAQ (reference sequence). The V gene lost 1 base and the J gene lost 8 bases, with 9 bases spanning the gap. This CDR3 has 14 residues. For the CDR3, the DNA is TGTGCCAGCAGCTTAGGACAATCAGATTCACCCCTCCACTTT. It codes for CASSLGQSDSPLHF. Complete variable domain (other parts from reference TRBV7-9 and TRBJ1-6): DTGVSQNPRHKITKRGQNVTFRCDPISEHNRLYWYRQTLGQGPEFLTYFQNEAQLEKSRLLSDRFSAERPKGSFSTLEIQRTEQGDSAMYLCASSLGQSDSPLHFGNGTRLTVT.

This clonotype was seen just once. The V gene is TRBV11-3, the J gene TRBJ1-2, with a tentative D call TRBD1 (5 bases). CDR1 is SGHNT and CDR2 is YENEEA in the germline V gene. Trimming removed 3 bases at V and 2 bases at J, with 10 bases between. There are 14 residues in the CDR3. Written as DNA, the CDR3 is TGTGCCAGCAGCTTGGCGCAGGGAAACTATGGCTACACCTTC. Protein sequence: CASSLAQGNYGYTF.

In this sample, this clonotype turned up a few times. This chain links TRBV7-6 with TRBJ1-1, with D unclear. This CDR3 spans 13 amino acids. Trimming took off 5 bases at V and 3 bases at J, with 10 bases between the two ends. Germline V CDR1 and CDR2: SGHVS, FNYEAQ. As DNA, the CDR3 is TGTGCCAGCAGCCCGAGCAGCTACACTGAAGCTTTCTTT. It specifies CASSPSSYTEAFF.

The chain combines TRBV10-3 with TRBJ1-1; no reliable D call. Trimming cost V 4 bases and J 8 bases, with 11 bases left between them. Germline V gene sequence: CDR1 ENHRY, CDR2 SYGVKD. This CDR3 comprises 12 residues. The CDR3 here is CAISVPGTEAFF. The CDR3 DNA is TGTGCCATCAGTGTCCCGGGCACCGAAGCTTTCTTT.

This clonotype was found a few times. The V call is TRBV7-9, the J call TRBJ2-7, with unresolved D. CDR1 and CDR2 from the germline V gene are SEHNR and FQNEAQ (reference sequence). The CDR3 totals 12 residues. V gave up 5 bases and J gave up 6 bases, with 11 bases separating them. The chain's CDR3 is CASSPVSAEQYF. The CDR3 DNA sequence: TGTGCCAGCAGCCCAGTTTCTGCCGAGCAGTACTTC. Complete variable domain (other parts from reference TRBV7-9 and TRBJ2-7): DTGVSQNPRHKITKRGQNVTFRCDPISEHNRLYWYRQTLGQGPEFLTYFQNEAQLEKSRLLSDRFSAERPKGSFSTLEIQRTEQGDSAMYLCASSPVSAEQYFGPGTRLTVT.

This clonotype was observed many times. The genes are TRBV19 and TRBJ2-7, with D perhaps TRBD1 or TRBD2 (5 bases each). CDR3 length equals 16 residues. Germline CDR1 and CDR2: LNHDA and SQIVND (reference sequence). V gave up 0 bases and J gave up 4 bases, with 16 bases separating them. The CDR3 DNA is TGTGCCAGTAGTATAGATCGGCCGGGGCTTGGGTACGAGCAGTACTTC. Translating it yields CASSIDRPGLGYEQYF. Looking up the rest from reference TRBV19 and TRBJ2-7 gives the full variable domain: DGGITQSPKYLFRKEGQNVTLSCEQNLNHDAMYWYRQDPGQGLRLIYYSQIVNDFQKGDIAEGYSVSREKKESFPLTVTSAQKNPTAFYLCASSIDRPGLGYEQYFGPGTRLTVT.

This clonotype was counted many times. V gene TRBV5-1 combines with J gene TRBJ1-1; D call uncertain. Germline loops: CDR1 SGHRS, CDR2 YFSETQ. The CDR3 length is 15 residues. V lost 0 bases to trimming and J lost 0 bases, with 9 bases between them. Written as DNA, the CDR3 is TGCGCCAGCAGCTTGGGCAACGGCTTGAACACTGAAGCTTTCTTT. Translating it yields CASSLGNGLNTEAFF.

V is TRBV7-6 and J is TRBJ2-3, with D unresolved. CDR1 and CDR2 from the germline V gene are SGHVS and FNYEAQ. Deletions cut 2 bases from V and 3 bases from J, with 12 bases between. The CDR3 loop spans 15 amino acids. CDR3 nucleotides: TGTGCCAGCAGCTTATACCTAACCGGGACAGATACGCAGTATTTT. Its translation: CASSLYLTGTDTQYF.

The chain combines TRBV20-1 with TRBJ2-7; D is ambiguous. V was clipped by 3 bases and J by 2 bases, with 14 bases between them. Germline CDR1 and CDR2: DFQATT and SNEGSKA (reference sequence). The CDR3 is made up of 14 amino acids. The CDR3 here is CSASETGFPYEQYF. The CDR3 DNA sequence: TGCAGTGCTAGTGAGACTGGATTCCCCTACGAGCAGTACTTC.

The genes are TRBV5-6 and TRBJ2-7; no definite D call. The V end was cut by 0 bases, the J end by 2 bases, with 9 bases between. The germline CDR1 and CDR2 sequences are SGHDT and YYEEEE. The CDR3 covers 14 residues. The CDR3 loop is CASSLASNTYEQYF. The CDR3 DNA sequence: TGTGCCAGCAGCTTGGCGTCGAATACCTACGAGCAGTACTTC.

In this sample, this clonotype turned up many times. V usage is TRBV5-1 and J usage is TRBJ2-7, with D hard to call. V dropped 3 bases and J dropped 1 base, with 8 bases sitting between them. Germline CDR1 SGHRS, CDR2 YFSETQ. The CDR3 has 13 amino acids. The CDR3 loop reads CASSSPWSYEQYF. CDR3 sequence (DNA): TGCGCCAGCAGCTCCCCGTGGTCCTACGAGCAGTACTTC.

With regard to this clonotype: A read error is possible here, since a much larger clone lies one base away. The V gene is TRBV12-3 or TRBV12-4, the J gene TRBJ2-1, with TRBD2 matching 7 bases. The CDR3 extends over 15 amino acids. The CDR3 spells CASSFGGRAYSEQFF. CDR3 in DNA: TGTGCCAGCAGTTTTGGAGGGAGGGCCTACAGTGAGCAGTTCTTC.

The genes are TRBV7-8 and TRBJ2-5; 12 positions agree with TRBD2. The CDR3 consists of 16 residues. V shed 6 bases and J 2 bases; nucleotides not matched to a gene: 7. Germline V gene data show CDR1 as SGHVS and CDR2 as FQNEAQ. CDR3 DNA sequence: TGTGCCAGCAGACCTGGACTAGCGGGACCGCAAGAGACCCAGTACTTC. As protein: CASRPGLAGPQETQYF. Combining the CDR3 with reference TRBV7-8 and TRBJ2-5 gives the whole variable domain GAGVSQSPRYKVAKRGQDVALRCDPISGHVSLFWYQQALGQGPEFLTYFQNEAQLDKSGLPSDRFFAERPEGSVSTLKIQRTQQEDSAVYLCASRPGLAGPQETQYFGPGTRLLVL.

This clonotype was counted many times. The chain employs TRBV9 and TRBJ1-2; tentative D call: TRBD1 (5 bases). From germline, CDR1 is SGDLS and CDR2 YYNGEE. CDR3 length: 16 residues. V was shortened by 2 bases and J by 6 bases, with 20 bases between the two germline ends. The CDR3 DNA is TGTGCCAGCAGCGTCGTATCGGGGGGGTCCCTCGATGGCTACACCTTC. It codes for CASSVVSGGSLDGYTF.